This passage covers 10 T cell receptor beta chains from one sample sequenced in a study of blood T cell repertoires in COVID-19. Using immunoSEQ multiplex PCR, the repertoire was profiled, and TCRdb retains in-frame clones only, with some absent. In the table there are 64,000 or so clones, around 79% of which are singletons. Sequenced sample: peripheral blood. The source is a human donor in a cohort sampled during active COVID-19.

This clone has a single count. The chain employs TRBV19 and TRBJ2-1, with TRBD1 matching 9 bases. The CDR3 length is 14 residues. The germline V gene encodes CDR1 LNHDA and CDR2 SQIVND (reference sequence). V gave up 5 bases and J gave up 10 bases; unmatched junction bases: 9. Written as DNA, the CDR3 is TGTGCCAGTAGTTTCGACAGGGGGGCGCTGGAGCAGTTCTTC. The encoded protein is CASSFDRGALEQFF. Together with reference TRBV19 and TRBJ2-1, the CDR3 gives the full variable domain: DGGITQSPKYLFRKEGQNVTLSCEQNLNHDAMYWYRQDPGQGLRLIYYSQIVNDFQKGDIAEGYSVSREKKESFPLTVTSAQKNPTAFYLCASSFDRGALEQFFGPGTRLTVL.

This clone was seen once. The J gene is TRBJ1-3, the V gene TRBV4-2; the D is unclear. Trimming cost V 10 bases and J 4 bases, with 11 bases left between them. Germline V CDR1 and CDR2: LGHNA, YNFKEQ. This CDR3 comprises 12 residues. CDR3 region: CATRESGNTIYF. CDR3 in DNA: TGTGCCACCCGGGAGTCCGGAAACACCATATATTTT.

The chain recombines TRBV20-1 with TRBJ2-4; D perhaps matches TRBD1 (5 bases). This CDR3 region has 12 residues. Germline loops: CDR1 DFQATT, CDR2 SNEGSKA (reference sequence). Deletions cut 3 bases from V and 8 bases from J, with 11 bases between. The CDR3 DNA is TGCAGTGCTAGTAGCAGGGTGGACATTCAGTACTTC. Translation gives CSASSRVDIQYF.

This clone was recorded once. Other DNA sequences in the same sample also yield this CDR3. DNA for the CDR3: TGTGCCAGCAGCCATGGGACAGGGGGCAGGAACGAGCAGTACTTC. Translation gives CASSHGTGGRNEQYF. The chain links TRBV14 to TRBJ2-7, with 12 positions matching TRBD1. Germline V lookup: CDR1 SGHDN, CDR2 FVKESK. The CDR3 runs to 15 residues. J gave up 5 bases and V 3 bases, and 5 bases lay outside the gene matches. Complete variable domain (other parts from reference TRBV14 and TRBJ2-7): EAGVTQFPSHSVIEKGQTVTLRCDPISGHDNLYWYRRVMGKEIKFLLHFVKESKQDESGMPNNRFLAERTGGTYSTLKVQPAELEDSGVYFCASSHGTGGRNEQYFGPGTRLTVT.

The chain links TRBV5-1 to TRBJ2-7; D call uncertain. CDR3 length: 11 residues. Trimming shortened V by 6 bases and J by 7 bases, and 11 bases separated the two germline ends. Germline CDR1 is SGHRS and CDR2 is YFSETQ. The chain's CDR3 is CASTGVREQYF. DNA for the CDR3: TGCGCCAGCACAGGTGTTCGGGAGCAGTACTTC.

This chain connects TRBV27 to TRBJ1-4; 8 bases are a match to TRBD1. The CDR3 length is 15 residues. Trimming removed 6 bases from V and 8 bases from J; junction bases left unmatched: 11. Germline values: CDR1 MNHEY, CDR2 SMNVEV (reference sequence). CDR3 region: CASRQGARDVEKLFF. In DNA form, the CDR3 reads TGTGCCAGCAGGCAGGGGGCGCGGGACGTCGAAAAACTGTTTTTT.

This rearrangement joins TRBV7-9 to TRBJ1-2; D is uncertain. V was clipped by 1 base and J by 6 bases, with 12 bases between them. CDR3 length: 14 residues. The germline V gene encodes CDR1 SEHNR and CDR2 FQNEAQ (reference sequence). The CDR3 coding sequence is TGTGCCAGCAGCTTAGGGCGGCCAGATGATGGCTACACCTTC. Protein sequence: CASSLGRPDDGYTF. Drawing the rest from reference TRBV7-9 and TRBJ1-2, the complete variable domain is DTGVSQNPRHKITKRGQNVTFRCDPISEHNRLYWYRQTLGQGPEFLTYFQNEAQLEKSRLLSDRFSAERPKGSFSTLEIQRTEQGDSAMYLCASSLGRPDDGYTFGSGTRLTVV.

This clone turned up a few times. The chain is built from TRBV6-2 or TRBV6-3 and TRBJ2-2; 13 nucleotides align to TRBD2. Germline lookup yields CDR1 MNHEY and CDR2 SVGEGT. Germline trimming cut 5 bases from V and 0 bases from J; bases unmatched to any gene: 6. This CDR3 spans 18 amino acids. DNA for the CDR3: TGTGCCAGCAGTCCGAGGACTAGCGGGAGAGCGAACACCGGGGAGCTGTTTTTT. Amino acids: CASSPRTSGRANTGELFF.

CDR3 coding DNA: TGTGCCAGCTCACGGGACAGGTCTAATTCACCCCTCCACTTT. Translation: CASSRDRSNSPLHF. The J gene is TRBJ1-6, the V gene TRBV18; 8 positions match TRBD1. Germline values: CDR1 KGHSH, CDR2 LQKENI. Unmatched junction bases numbered 2, after V lost 4 bases and J lost 6 bases. The CDR3 has 14 amino acids.

This chain joins TRBV4-3 and TRBJ2-5; the D is unclear. Trimming took 0 bases from V and 2 from J, leaving 13 bases between them. CDR3 length: 16 amino acids. Germline CDR1 reads LGHNA; CDR2 reads YSLEER. This CDR3 reads CASSQDRGSTQETQYF. The CDR3 bases are TGCGCCAGCAGCCAAGATAGAGGCAGTACTCAAGAGACCCAGTACTTC.